The TCR beta chain under discussion was sequenced for a study of blood T cells in healthy people across ages. General study results and limits: Underestimates were what the diversity estimates from one million T cells were considered to be.

This clonotype was recorded a few times. Its cognate antigen is unknown. A second PCR of about 7 to 12 cycles used a sample-barcoded 5' primer and a J-beta primer mix. TCRdb reanalysed the 5' RACE reads using MiXCR and keeps one entry per CDR3 protein. The repertoire holds 710,000 or so distinct CDR3 sequences, with about a fifth as singletons. Donors ranged from about 6 to 90 years old and were healthy Caucasians in Russia. PBMCs, at least 6.5 million per sample, were isolated. V lost 5 bases to trimming and J lost 5 bases, with 12 bases between them. The CDR3 runs to 13 residues. Germline-derived CDR1 and CDR2 are KGHSH and LQKENI.

The receptor's source is an older man in good health. Sequenced: blood. This chain joins TRBV18 and TRBJ2-5; D is perhaps TRBD1 (6 bases). CDR3 DNA: TGTGCCAGCTCAAGTCAGGGGATGGAGACCCAGTACTTC. This sequence encodes CASSSQGMETQYF.